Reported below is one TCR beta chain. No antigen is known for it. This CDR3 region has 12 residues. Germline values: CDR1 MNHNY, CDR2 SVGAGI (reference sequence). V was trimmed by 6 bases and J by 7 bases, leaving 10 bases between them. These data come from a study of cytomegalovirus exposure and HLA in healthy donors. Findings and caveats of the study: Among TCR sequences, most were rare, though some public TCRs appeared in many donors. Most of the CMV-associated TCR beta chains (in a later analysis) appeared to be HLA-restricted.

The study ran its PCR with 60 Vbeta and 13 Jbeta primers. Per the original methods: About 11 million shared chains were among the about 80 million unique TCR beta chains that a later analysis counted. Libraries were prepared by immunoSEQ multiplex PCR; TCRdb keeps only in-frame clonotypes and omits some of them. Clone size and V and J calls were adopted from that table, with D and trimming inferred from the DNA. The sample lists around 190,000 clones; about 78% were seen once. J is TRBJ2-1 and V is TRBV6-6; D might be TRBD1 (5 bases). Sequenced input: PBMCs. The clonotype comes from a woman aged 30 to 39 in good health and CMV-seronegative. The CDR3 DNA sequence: TGTGCCAGCAGCAGCGACAGAAATGAGCAGTTCTTC. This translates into CASSSDRNEQFF.